This T cell receptor (beta chain) was identified in a study of T cell repertoires and HLA-DP antigens. Comments on this clone: Its antigen is unidentified.

TCRdb keeps only in-frame clones here, not all; method: immunoSEQ multiplex PCR. The sample consists of roughly 120,000 clones, around 93% of them appearing once. Trimming removed 3 bases at V and 3 bases at J, with 18 bases between. CDR1 is MGHRA and CDR2 is YSYEKL in the germline V gene. The CDR3 contains 17 residues. Average purity of the negatively selected CD4+ T cells was around 98%. This TCR came from a woman in her late teens or twenties in good health and CMV-seronegative. The chain has TRBV4-1 and TRBJ1-5; possible D gene TRBD1, 5 bases. Input material: CD4+ T cells from PBMCs. The CDR3 region is CASSHPAGRIDNQPQHF. The CDR3 nucleotides read TGCGCCAGCAGCCACCCGGCAGGGCGTATCGACAATCAGCCCCAGCATTTT.